The next 11 T cell receptor beta chains were all read from a single sample in a study of cytomegalovirus exposure and HLA in healthy donors. Sequenced by immunoSEQ multiplex PCR; TCRdb stores in-frame clones only, minus some. The sample lists about 120,000 clones, approximately 91% occurring once. Sequenced sample: PBMCs. The source is a woman aged 18-35 years in good health and CMV-seronegative.

The rearrangement uses TRBV28 and TRBJ2-7, with 8 bases aligning to TRBD2. The CDR3 extends over 16 amino acids. Germline CDR1 reads MDHEN; CDR2 reads SYDVKM. V was pared by 4 bases and J by 0 bases, with 8 bases of the junction left unmatched. The CDR3 bases are TGTGCCAGCAGTTCCCCGGCGGGAGGCCTCTCCTACGAGCAGTACTTC. Encoded protein: CASSSPAGGLSYEQYF.

This clone is a singleton in its sample. V gene TRBV28 combines with J gene TRBJ2-7; TRBD1 matches at 10 bases. From germline, CDR1 is MDHEN and CDR2 SYDVKM. V lost 2 bases to trimming and J lost 3 bases; unmatched junction nucleotides: 4. This CDR3 has 15 amino acids. CDR3 sequence (DNA): TGTGCCAGCAGTTTAGAAAGGACAGGGGGCTACGAGCAGTACTTC. Its protein product is CASSLERTGGYEQYF. The whole variable domain, filled in from reference TRBV28 and TRBJ2-7, reads DVKVTQSSRYLVKRTGEKVFLECVQDMDHENMFWYRQDPGLGLRLIYFSYDVKMKEKGDIPEGYSVSREKKERFSLILESASTNQTSMYLCASSLERTGGYEQYFGPGTRLTVT.

This rearrangement joins TRBV2 to TRBJ2-1; 10 bases line up with TRBD2. This CDR3 spans 13 amino acids. V shed 9 bases and J 10 bases; nucleotides not matched to a gene: 9. In germline, CDR1 is SNHLY, CDR2 FYNNEI. DNA of the CDR3: TGTGCCAGTACTAGCGGGATATTAACGGAGCAGTTCTTC. Protein sequence: CASTSGILTEQFF.

The chain uses TRBV5-1 and TRBJ2-5; D gene unclear. This CDR3 is built from 14 residues. With 3 bases removed from V and 2 bases from J, the gap between germline ends came to 11 bases. From germline, CDR1 is SGHRS and CDR2 YFSETQ. The CDR3, as DNA: TGCGCCAGCAGCTCCCTCCAGGTACAAGAGACCCAGTACTTC. This translates into CASSSLQVQETQYF. Full variable domain (outside the CDR3, taken from reference TRBV5-1 and TRBJ2-5): KAGVTQTPRYLIKTRGQQVTLSCSPISGHRSVSWYQQTPGQGLQFLFEYFSETQRNKGNFPGRFSGRQFSNSRSEMNVSTLELGDSALYLCASSSLQVQETQYFGPGTRLLVL.

V and J are TRBV6-6 and TRBJ2-1; a weak D match, TRBD1 (6 bases). CDR1 is MNHNY and CDR2 is SVGAGI in the germline V gene (reference sequence). CDR3 length equals 14 residues. Trimming took 1 base from V and 7 from J, leaving 11 bases between them. The CDR3 loop reads CASSYFIGGNEQFF. As DNA, the CDR3 is TGTGCCAGCAGTTACTTTATAGGGGGAAATGAGCAGTTCTTC.

Only a few counts were recorded for this clone. The genes are TRBV2 and TRBJ1-1, with TRBD1 matching over 7 bases. The germline V gene has CDR1 SNHLY and CDR2 FYNNEI. V shed 9 bases, J shed 0 bases, and the junction held 4 bases outside the gene matches. This CDR3 is 13 amino acids long. This CDR3 is CASAGQMNTEAFF. As DNA, the CDR3 is TGTGCCAGTGCGGGACAGATGAACACTGAAGCTTTCTTT.

The V call is TRBV29-1, the J call TRBJ2-7; TRBD2 matches at 9 bases. Unmatched junction bases numbered 10, after V lost 2 bases and J lost 2 bases. This CDR3 spans 16 amino acids. In germline, CDR1 is SQVTM, CDR2 ANQGSEA. CDR3 in amino acids: CSVETGLAGTAYEQYF. In DNA form, the CDR3 reads TGCAGCGTTGAAACCGGCCTAGCGGGGACAGCCTACGAGCAGTACTTC.

The chain recombines TRBV5-1 with TRBJ2-7, with TRBD1 identical over 9 bases. V was clipped by 0 bases and J by 7 bases; unmatched bases: 5. The CDR3 has 14 residues. Per the germline V gene, CDR1 is SGHRS and CDR2 is YFSETQ. The CDR3 loop is CASSLVGQGAEQYF. DNA of the CDR3: TGCGCCAGCAGCTTGGTGGGACAGGGTGCGGAGCAGTACTTC.

The rearrangement joins TRBV5-4 to TRBJ1-3; perhaps TRBD1 as D (5 bases). The CDR3 spans 15 residues. Trimming left V 0 bases short and J 2 bases short, with 9 bases between. Germline CDR1 and CDR2: SGHNT and YYREEE (reference sequence). The CDR3 nucleotides read TGTGCCAGCAGCTTGGCTACGGGGGCTGGAAACACCATATATTTT. This codes for CASSLATGAGNTIYF.

The V call is TRBV5-1, the J call TRBJ2-7; possibly TRBD2 for D (6 bases). This CDR3 spans 15 amino acids. Germline V CDR1 and CDR2: SGHRS, YFSETQ. The germline V and J ends were trimmed by 3 bases and 0 bases, with 13 bases remaining between them. The chain's CDR3 is CASSSGDFSSYEQYF. DNA for the CDR3: TGCGCCAGCAGCTCGGGGGACTTTAGCTCCTACGAGCAGTACTTC.

The chain is built from TRBV5-6 and TRBJ2-3; D gene uncertain. The ends were cut back, 0 bases at V and 3 bases at J, with 5 bases in the middle. CDR3 size: 13 residues. CDR1 is SGHDT and CDR2 is YYEEEE in the germline V gene. DNA of the CDR3: TGTGCCAGCAGCTTGGGGAGAACAGATACGCAGTATTTT. Encoded protein: CASSLGRTDTQYF.